This TCR beta chain emerged from a study of blood T cell repertoires in COVID-19. Study as a whole: Spain, Italy and the United States supplied samples that represented acute and convalescent COVID-19. T cells, B-cell-depleted T cells, or PBMCs provided the cDNA or gDNA that served as material.

Seattle's cohort entered during active infection and was followed longitudinally. CDR1 is SGHKS and CDR2 is YYEKEE in the germline V gene (reference sequence). V lost 1 base and J lost 5, with 15 bases in between. The CDR3 consists of 15 residues. Original processing methods: From reference gene primer amplification, estimates of nucleated cell counts were derived. The table came from immunoSEQ multiplex PCR; TCRdb's copy has only in-frame clones and leaves some out. V, J and clone size are taken as reported in that table, and D and trimming were inferred from the DNA itself. Of more than 45,000 clones listed, around 81% are singletons.

The genes are TRBV5-5 and TRBJ2-5; no firm D call. Sequenced: peripheral blood. The source of this sequence is a man older than 75 with COVID-19, enrolled during active disease. CDR3 DNA sequence: TGTGCCAGCAGCTTGTGGATACAGATTCAGGAGACCCAGTACTTC. This gives the protein CASSLWIQIQETQYF.